This TCR beta chain was identified during a study of blood T cell repertoires in COVID-19. Overall study: Some COVID-19 samples were acute and others convalescent; all came from the United States, Italy and Spain. PBMCs, B-cell-depleted T cells, or T cells were the source of the cDNA or gDNA that made up the material.

Germline CDR1 is SGHRS and CDR2 is YFSETQ. CDR3 length equals 16 residues. V lost 2 bases and J lost 0, with 15 bases in between. The protocol was immunoSEQ multiplex PCR, while the TCRdb copy is restricted to in-frame clones and leaves out a portion. The sample has some 100,000 clones, around 93% seen once. The sequence was obtained from a man aged 50 to 59 with acute or convalescent COVID-19. The sample was peripheral blood. The chain employs TRBV5-1 and TRBJ2-7; the D gene is possibly TRBD2 (5 bases). CDR3 residues: CASSFYSGGFSYEQYF. For the CDR3, the DNA is TGCGCCAGCAGCTTTTATTCCGGAGGTTTCTCCTACGAGCAGTACTTC.